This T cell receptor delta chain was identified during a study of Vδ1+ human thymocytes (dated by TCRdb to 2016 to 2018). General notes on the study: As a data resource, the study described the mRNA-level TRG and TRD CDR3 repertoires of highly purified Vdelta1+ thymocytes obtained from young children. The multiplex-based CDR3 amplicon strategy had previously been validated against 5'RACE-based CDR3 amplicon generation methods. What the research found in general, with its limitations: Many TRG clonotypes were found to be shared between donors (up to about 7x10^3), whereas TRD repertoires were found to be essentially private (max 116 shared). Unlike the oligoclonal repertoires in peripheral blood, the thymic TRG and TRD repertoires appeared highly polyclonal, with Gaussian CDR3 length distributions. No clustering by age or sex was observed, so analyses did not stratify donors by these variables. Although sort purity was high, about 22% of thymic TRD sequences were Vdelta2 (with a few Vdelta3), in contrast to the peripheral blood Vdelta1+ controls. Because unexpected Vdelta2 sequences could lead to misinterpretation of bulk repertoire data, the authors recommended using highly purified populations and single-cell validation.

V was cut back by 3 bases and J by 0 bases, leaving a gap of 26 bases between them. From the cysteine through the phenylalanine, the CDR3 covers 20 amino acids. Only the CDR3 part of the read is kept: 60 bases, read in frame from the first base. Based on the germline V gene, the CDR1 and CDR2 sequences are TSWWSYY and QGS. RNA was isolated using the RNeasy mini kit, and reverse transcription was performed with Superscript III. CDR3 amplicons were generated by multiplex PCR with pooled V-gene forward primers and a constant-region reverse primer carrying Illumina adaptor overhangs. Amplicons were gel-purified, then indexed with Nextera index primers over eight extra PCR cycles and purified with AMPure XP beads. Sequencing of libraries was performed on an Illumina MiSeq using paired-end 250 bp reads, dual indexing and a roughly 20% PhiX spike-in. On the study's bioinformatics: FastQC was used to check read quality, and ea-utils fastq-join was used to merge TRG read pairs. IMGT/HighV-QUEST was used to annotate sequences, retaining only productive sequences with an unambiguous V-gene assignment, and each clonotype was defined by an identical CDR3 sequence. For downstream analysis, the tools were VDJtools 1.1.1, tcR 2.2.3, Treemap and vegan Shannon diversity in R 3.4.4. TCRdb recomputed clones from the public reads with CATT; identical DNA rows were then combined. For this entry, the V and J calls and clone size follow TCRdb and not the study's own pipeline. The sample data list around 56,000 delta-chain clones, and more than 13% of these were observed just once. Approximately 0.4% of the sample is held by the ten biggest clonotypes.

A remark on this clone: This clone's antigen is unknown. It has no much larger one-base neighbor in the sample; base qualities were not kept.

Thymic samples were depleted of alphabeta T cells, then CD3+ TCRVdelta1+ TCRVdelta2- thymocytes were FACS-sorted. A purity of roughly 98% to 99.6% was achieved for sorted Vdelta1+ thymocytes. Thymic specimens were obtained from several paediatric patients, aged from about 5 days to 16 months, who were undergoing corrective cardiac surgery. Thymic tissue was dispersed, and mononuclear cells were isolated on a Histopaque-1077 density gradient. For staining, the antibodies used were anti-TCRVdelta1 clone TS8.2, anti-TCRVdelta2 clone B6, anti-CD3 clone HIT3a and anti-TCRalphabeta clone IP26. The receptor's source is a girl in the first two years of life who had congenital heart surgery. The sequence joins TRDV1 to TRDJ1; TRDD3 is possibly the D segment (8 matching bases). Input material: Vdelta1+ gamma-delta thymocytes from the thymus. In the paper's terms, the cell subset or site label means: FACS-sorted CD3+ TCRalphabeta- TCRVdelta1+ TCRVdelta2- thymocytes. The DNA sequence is TGTGCTCTTGGGGACCCTCCTTCCTCTACTGGGGGGTTGTACACCGATAAACTCATCTTT. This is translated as CALGDPPSSTGGLYTDKLIF.